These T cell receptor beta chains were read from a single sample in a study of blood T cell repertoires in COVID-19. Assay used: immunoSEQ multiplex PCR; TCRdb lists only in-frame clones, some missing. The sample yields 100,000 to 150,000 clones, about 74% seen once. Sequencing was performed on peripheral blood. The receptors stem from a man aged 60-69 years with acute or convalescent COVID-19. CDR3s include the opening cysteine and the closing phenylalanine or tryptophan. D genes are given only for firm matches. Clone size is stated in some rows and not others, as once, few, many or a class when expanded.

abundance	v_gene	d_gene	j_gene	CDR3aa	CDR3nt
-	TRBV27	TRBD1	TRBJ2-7	CASSRDRGDEQYF	TGTGCCAGCAGCCGGGACAGGGGGGACGAGCAGTACTTC
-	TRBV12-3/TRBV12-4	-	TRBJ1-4	CASSYGEKLFF	TGTGCCAGCAGTTACGGGGAAAAACTGTTTTTT
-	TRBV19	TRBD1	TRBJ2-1	CASIQGGSDRANEQFF	TGTGCCAGTATCCAAGGGGGATCTGACAGGGCTAATGAGCAGTTCTTC
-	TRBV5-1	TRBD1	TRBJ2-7	CASSLGQGVEQYF	TGCGCCAGCAGCTTGGGACAGGGGGTCGAGCAGTACTTC
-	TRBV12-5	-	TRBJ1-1	CASGLVLQGLTEAFF	TGTGCTAGTGGTTTGGTACTTCAGGGGCTCACTGAAGCTTTCTTT
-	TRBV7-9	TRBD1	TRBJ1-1	CASSAWDRNTEAFF	TGTGCCAGCAGCGCCTGGGACAGGAACACTGAAGCTTTCTTT
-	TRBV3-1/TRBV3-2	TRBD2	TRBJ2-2	CASSQNSGGVSGELFF	TGTGCCAGCAGCCAAAATAGCGGGGGCGTCTCCGGGGAGCTGTTTTTT
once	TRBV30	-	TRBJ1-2	CAWRTGQTLYGYTF	TGTGCCTGGAGAACTGGACAGACTCTTTATGGCTACACCTTC
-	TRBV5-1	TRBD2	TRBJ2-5	CASSPDPTSAKEEAQYF	TGCGCCAGCAGCCCAGACCCCACTAGCGCCAAAGAGGAGGCCCAGTACTTC
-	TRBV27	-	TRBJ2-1	CASRMDSYNEQFF	TGTGCCAGCAGAATGGACAGCTACAATGAGCAGTTCTTC
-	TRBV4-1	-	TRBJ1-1	CASSHHRELNTEAFF	TGCGCCAGCAGCCACCACAGGGAATTGAACACTGAAGCTTTCTTT
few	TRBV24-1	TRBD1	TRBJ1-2	CATSDKGQAPGYTF	TGTGCCACCAGTGATAAAGGACAGGCCCCTGGCTACACCTTC
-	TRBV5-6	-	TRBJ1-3	CASSLIRGSGNTIYF	TGTGCCAGCAGCTTGATCAGAGGCTCTGGAAACACCATATATTTT
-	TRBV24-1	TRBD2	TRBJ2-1	CATSDSGLAGGIRVEQFF	TGTGCCACCAGTGACTCGGGACTAGCGGGAGGGATCCGTGTTGAGCAGTTCTTC
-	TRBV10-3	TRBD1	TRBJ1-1	CAISARLRGTGDGTEAFF	TGTGCCATCAGTGCCCGGCTTCGAGGCACAGGGGATGGCACTGAAGCTTTCTTT
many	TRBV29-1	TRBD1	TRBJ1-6	CSVRDRPNSPLHF	TGCAGCGTACGGGACAGACCAAATTCACCCCTCCACTTT
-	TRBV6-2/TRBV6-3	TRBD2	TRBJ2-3	CASSPLAGSLTDTQYF	TGTGCCAGCAGTCCGCTAGCGGGAAGCCTCACAGATACGCAGTATTTT
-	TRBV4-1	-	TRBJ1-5	CASSQVPGIQPQHF	TGCGCCAGCAGCCAAGTACCAGGGATCCAGCCCCAGCATTTT
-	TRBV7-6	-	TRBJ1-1	CASSTTWGGKNTEAFF	TGTGCCAGCAGCACGACCTGGGGAGGAAAGAACACTGAAGCTTTCTTT
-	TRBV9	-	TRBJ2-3	CASSVGDFTDTQYF	TGTGCCAGCAGCGTAGGGGACTTCACAGATACGCAGTATTTT
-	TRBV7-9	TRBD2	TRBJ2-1	CASTVSGVNNEQFF	TGTGCCAGCACCGTGAGCGGGGTAAACAATGAGCAGTTCTTC
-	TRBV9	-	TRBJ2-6	CASSVAQFLSSGANVLTF	TGTGCCAGCAGCGTAGCTCAGTTTTTAAGCTCTGGGGCCAACGTCCTGACTTTC
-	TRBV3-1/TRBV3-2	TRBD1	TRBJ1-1	CASSPHPLTGVMNTEAFF	TGTGCCAGCAGCCCACACCCTTTGACAGGGGTAATGAACACTGAAGCTTTCTTT
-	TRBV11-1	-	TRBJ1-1	CASSFQGMYTEAFF	TGTGCCAGCAGCTTCCAGGGGATGTACACTGAAGCTTTCTTT
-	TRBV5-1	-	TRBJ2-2	CASSLARGQTGELFF	TGCGCCAGCAGCTTGGCCAGGGGTCAAACCGGGGAGCTGTTTTTT
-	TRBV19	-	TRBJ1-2	CASSIELRDYGYTF	TGTGCCAGTAGTATAGAGTTACGGGACTATGGCTACACCTTC
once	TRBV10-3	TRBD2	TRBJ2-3	CAIKREAGETDTQYF	TGTGCCATCAAGAGAGAAGCGGGGGAGACAGATACGCAGTATTTT
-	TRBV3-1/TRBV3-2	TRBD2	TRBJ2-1	CASSRRAGGGEQFF	TGTGCCAGCAGCCGACGAGCGGGGGGTGGCGAGCAGTTCTTC
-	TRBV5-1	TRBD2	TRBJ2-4	CASSLYGFRGLLAKNIQYF	TGCGCCAGCAGCTTGTATGGTTTTAGGGGACTACTAGCCAAAAACATTCAGTACTTC
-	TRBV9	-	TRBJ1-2	CASSAGGTMNYGYTF	TGTGCCAGCAGCGCCGGTGGGACAATGAACTATGGCTACACCTTC
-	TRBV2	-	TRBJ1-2	CASRVGGAGGNYGYTF	TGTGCCAGCAGGGTAGGGGGAGCCGGAGGCAACTATGGCTACACCTTC
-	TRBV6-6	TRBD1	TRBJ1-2	CASSYSTGDSGYTF	TGTGCCAGCAGTTACTCTACAGGGGATAGTGGCTACACCTTC
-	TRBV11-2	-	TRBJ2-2	CASSLDALRVTGELFF	TGTGCCAGCAGCTTAGACGCTCTTCGCGTCACCGGGGAGCTGTTTTTT
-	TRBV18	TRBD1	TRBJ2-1	CASSPTGTGDDEQFF	TGTGCCAGCTCACCAACCGGGACAGGGGATGATGAGCAGTTCTTC
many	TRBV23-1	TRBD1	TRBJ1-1	CASKSHWATGTMITAEAFF	TGCGCCAGCAAATCGCACTGGGCGACAGGGACCATGATTACGGCTGAAGCTTTCTTT